This T cell receptor beta chain was documented in a study of Ad26.COV2.S vaccination and SARS-CoV-2 variants. Study-wide context: In the study, Ad26.COV2.S was injected intramuscularly once, or twice 56 days apart.

The treatment: roughly 18 received Ad26.COV2.S at low or high dose, single or two shots; about 5 received placebo; per-sample allocation not given. After the first vaccine or placebo injection, samples were drawn on day 63. An Ad26 vector expressing Wuhan-strain SARS-CoV-2 spike constituted the vaccine. V was shortened by 1 base and J by 4 bases, with 13 bases between the two germline ends. CDR1 and CDR2 from the germline V gene are SGDLS and YYNGEE. The CDR3 loop spans 15 amino acids. Here immunoSEQ multiplex PCR was the method, and the copy in TCRdb shows in-frame clones only, minus some. The repertoire holds around 450,000 clones, with about nine tenths as singletons.

The chain combines TRBV9 with TRBJ2-3; D call uncertain. The sample in question was peripheral blood, obtained in a trial of Ad26.COV2.S vaccine versus placebo. This clonotype was obtained from a person between 18 and 60 years old who received the Ad26.COV2.S COVID-19 vaccine or a placebo. The CDR3 protein is CASSVKGTDPDTQYF. The CDR3 DNA reads as TGTGCCAGCAGCGTAAAAGGAACAGACCCAGATACGCAGTATTTT.